This record covers a single T cell receptor beta chain. The antigen remains undetermined. This CDR3 has 15 amino acids. Germline V gene sequence: CDR1 LGHNA, CDR2 YSLEER. J lost 6 bases, V lost 4 bases, and 12 bases had no gene match. The data are from a study of shared clonotypes between healthy human individuals. Whole-study findings and limits: Larger estimated richness was generally recorded for naive subsets relative to memory subsets. For naive CD4 cells, roughly 4.6% of clonotypes were shared across a few donors.

Sequencing used immunoSEQ multiplex PCR; TCRdb keeps in-frame clones, though not all of them. The sample holds about 1.1 million clones, 60% to 80% seen once. The rearrangement joins TRBV4-3 to TRBJ2-7, with 7 bases matching TRBD2. The receptor's source is a man aged 18 to 29 in good health. Some clones in this sample may be carry-over from other donors' samples. Sequenced material: memory CD4+ T cells from PBMCs. Subset described: CD45RA-negative fraction. The CDR3 here is CASSPSAGVRGEQYF. For the CDR3, the DNA is TGCGCCAGCAGCCCCAGCGCGGGAGTAAGGGGCGAGCAGTACTTC.